The rows below give T cell receptor beta chains drawn from one sample of a study of cytomegalovirus exposure and HLA in healthy donors. TCRdb's copy holds only in-frame clones and misses some; the assay was immunoSEQ multiplex PCR. The repertoire has 100,000 to 120,000 clones, 60% to 85% of them found once; the top ten carry around 1.3%. Sequencing used PBMCs. These receptors all come from a man aged 35 to 55 in good health and CMV-seronegative. Both conserved end residues are part of each CDR3. Each record gives: V gene, J gene, clone size, D gene, CDR3 DNA, CDR3 protein. A D gene is named only where the DNA matches it firmly. Size tells how often a clone was seen (once, few, many) or the class of an expanded clone, and some rows leave it out.

V gene: TRBV5-1
J gene: TRBJ1-1
clone size: .
D gene: .
CDR3 DNA: TGCGCCAGCAGCTTCGGGGGGGAGACTGAAGCTTTCTTT
CDR3 protein: CASSFGGETEAFF

V gene: TRBV6-1
J gene: TRBJ1-2
clone size: .
D gene: TRBD1
CDR3 DNA: TGTGCCAGCAGTGACCGGGACAGCCTCTATGGCTACACCTTC
CDR3 protein: CASSDRDSLYGYTF

V gene: TRBV6-5
J gene: TRBJ1-5
clone size: .
D gene: TRBD1
CDR3 DNA: TGTGCCAGCTCTAGAGGGACAGGGGGCAATCAGCCCCAGCATTTT
CDR3 protein: CASSRGTGGNQPQHF

V gene: TRBV25-1
J gene: TRBJ1-2
clone size: few
D gene: .
CDR3 DNA: TGTGCCAGCAGTGAGGTAGGACTTCGCTATGGCTACACCTTC
CDR3 protein: CASSEVGLRYGYTF

V gene: TRBV6-6
J gene: TRBJ2-7
clone size: .
D gene: TRBD1
CDR3 DNA: TGTGCCAGCAGTTACTCGTCAGGGGGCGGTTACGAGCAGTACTTC
CDR3 protein: CASSYSSGGGYEQYF

V gene: TRBV6-4
J gene: TRBJ1-2
clone size: .
D gene: TRBD1
CDR3 DNA: TGTGCCAGCAGTGAGGCCGGGACAGGGAGGTTGAGGAACTATGGCTACACCTTC
CDR3 protein: CASSEAGTGRLRNYGYTF

V gene: TRBV7-9
J gene: TRBJ1-2
clone size: .
D gene: TRBD1
CDR3 DNA: TGTGCCAGCTCCCCGGGAGGGGGCGCCGGCACCTTC
CDR3 protein: CASSPGGGAGTF

V gene: TRBV28
J gene: TRBJ1-1
clone size: .
D gene: .
CDR3 DNA: TGTGCCAGCAGTCCCGGGGAAAGAGGCACTGAAGCTTTCTTT
CDR3 protein: CASSPGERGTEAFF

V gene: TRBV5-1
J gene: TRBJ2-7
clone size: few
D gene: TRBD2
CDR3 DNA: TGCGCCAGCAGCTTGTATAGCGGGACGTACGAGCAGTACTTC
CDR3 protein: CASSLYSGTYEQYF

V gene: TRBV15
J gene: TRBJ2-7
clone size: .
D gene: TRBD2
CDR3 DNA: TGTGCCACGGGACTAGCGGGAGGCGAGCAGTACTTC
CDR3 protein: CATGLAGGEQYF

V gene: TRBV7-9
J gene: TRBJ1-1
clone size: .
D gene: TRBD1
CDR3 DNA: TGTGCCAGCAGCTTCCCCGGGACAGGGAACACTGAAGCTTTCTTT
CDR3 protein: CASSFPGTGNTEAFF

V gene: TRBV10-3
J gene: TRBJ2-1
clone size: .
D gene: TRBD2
CDR3 DNA: TGTGCCACCGGACCCGGGACTAGCGGGAGTCGAGTCGCCGCCAATGAGCAGTTCTTC
CDR3 protein: CATGPGTSGSRVAANEQFF

V gene: TRBV27
J gene: TRBJ2-6
clone size: .
D gene: TRBD1
CDR3 DNA: TGTGCCAGCAGTTCGGTCCCGGGACAGGACCCTTCCAAGGTCCTGACTTTC
CDR3 protein: CASSSVPGQDPSKVLTF

V gene: TRBV4-1
J gene: TRBJ1-3
clone size: .
D gene: TRBD1
CDR3 DNA: TGCGCCAGCAGCCGAACCCCACAGGGGGTCACTGGAAACACCATATATTTT
CDR3 protein: CASSRTPQGVTGNTIYF